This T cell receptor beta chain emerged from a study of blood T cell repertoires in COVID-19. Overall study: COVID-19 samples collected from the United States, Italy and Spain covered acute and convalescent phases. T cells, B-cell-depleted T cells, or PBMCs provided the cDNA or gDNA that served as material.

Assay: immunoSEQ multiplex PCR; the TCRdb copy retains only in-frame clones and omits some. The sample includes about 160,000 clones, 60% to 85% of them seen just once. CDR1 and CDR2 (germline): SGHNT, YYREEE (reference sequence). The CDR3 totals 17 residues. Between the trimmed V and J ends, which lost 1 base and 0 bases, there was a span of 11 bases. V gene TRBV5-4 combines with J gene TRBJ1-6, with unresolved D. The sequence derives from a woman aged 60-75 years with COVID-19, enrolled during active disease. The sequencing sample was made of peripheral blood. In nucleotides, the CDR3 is TGTGCCAGCAGCTTGTTTGCGGGGAGCTCCTATAATTCACCCCTCCACTTT. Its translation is CASSLFAGSSYNSPLHF.